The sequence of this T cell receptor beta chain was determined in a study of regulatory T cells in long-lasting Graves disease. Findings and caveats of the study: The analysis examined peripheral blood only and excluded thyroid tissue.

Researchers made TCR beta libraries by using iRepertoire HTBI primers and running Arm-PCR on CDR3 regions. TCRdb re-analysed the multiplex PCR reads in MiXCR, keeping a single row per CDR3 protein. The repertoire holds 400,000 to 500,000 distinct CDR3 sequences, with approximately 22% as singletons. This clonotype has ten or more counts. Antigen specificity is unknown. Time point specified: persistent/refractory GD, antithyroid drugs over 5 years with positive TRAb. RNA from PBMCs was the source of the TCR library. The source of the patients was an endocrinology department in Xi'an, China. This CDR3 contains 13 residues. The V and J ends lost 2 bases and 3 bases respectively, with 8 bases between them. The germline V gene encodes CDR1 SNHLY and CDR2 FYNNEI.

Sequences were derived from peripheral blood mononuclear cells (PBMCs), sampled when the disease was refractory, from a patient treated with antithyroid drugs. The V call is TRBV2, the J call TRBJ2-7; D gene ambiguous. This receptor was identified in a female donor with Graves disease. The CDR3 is CASSETDFYEQYF. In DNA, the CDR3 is TGTGCCAGCAGTGAAACGGATTTCTACGAGCAGTACTTC.